This T cell receptor beta chain was documented in a study of blood T cells in healthy people across ages. V was pared by 7 bases and J by 0 bases, with 9 bases between. The CDR3 is made up of 13 amino acids. Germline assignment: CDR1 ENHRY and CDR2 SYGVKD. Primers used in a second PCR of roughly 6 to 12 cycles were a sample-barcoded 5' primer and a J-beta primer mix. TCRdb re-called the 5' RACE reads with MiXCR, one entry per CDR3 protein. Of about 680,000 distinct CDR3 sequences listed, about 52% were seen once; the top ten hold roughly 34%. This sequence was found in a woman in her sixties in good health. Sequencing was done on a sample of blood. The chain has TRBV10-3 and TRBJ1-1; D not certain. The CDR3 DNA follows: TGTGCCATCAAGGCGAACATGAACACTGAAGCTTTCTTT. It encodes CAIKANMNTEAFF.